This T cell receptor (beta chain) was identified in a study of T-cell reconstitution after alpha-beta-depleted transplantation in children. Germline V CDR1 and CDR2: SGHRS, YFSETQ. This CDR3 is 15 amino acids long. Trimming took off 0 bases at V and 7 bases at J, with 16 bases between the two ends. During its preparation, the TCRbeta library received unique molecular identifiers. TCRdb reprocessed the PCR reads via MiXCR and lists one record per CDR3 protein. The sample shows 500,000 to 750,000 distinct CDR3 sequences, approximately 13% of them seen only once. Overall study results and limits: Fresh T-cell production supplied most of the T-cell counts and diversity seen one year after transplant. Some patients' high day-60 TCRbeta diversity was attributed to recipient cells surviving conditioning. Reports say that about two months after transplant, the alpha-beta T cells came out of several hundred graft clones that had expanded.

Comments on this clonotype: The antigen is unknown.

This chain connects TRBV5-1 to TRBJ2-5; perhaps TRBD2 as D (5 bases). The source material was PBMCs, mostly from graft donor cells, sampled 360 days after TCRalphabeta/CD19-depleted stem cell transplant. This TCR was sampled from a male patient younger than 18 who had a stem cell transplant for acute myeloid leukemia, so the T cells may come from the graft donor. The DNA of the CDR3 is TGCGCCAGCAGCTTGGAAGGACTCCCTTCGGGGACCCAGTACTTC. Translated: CASSLEGLPSGTQYF.